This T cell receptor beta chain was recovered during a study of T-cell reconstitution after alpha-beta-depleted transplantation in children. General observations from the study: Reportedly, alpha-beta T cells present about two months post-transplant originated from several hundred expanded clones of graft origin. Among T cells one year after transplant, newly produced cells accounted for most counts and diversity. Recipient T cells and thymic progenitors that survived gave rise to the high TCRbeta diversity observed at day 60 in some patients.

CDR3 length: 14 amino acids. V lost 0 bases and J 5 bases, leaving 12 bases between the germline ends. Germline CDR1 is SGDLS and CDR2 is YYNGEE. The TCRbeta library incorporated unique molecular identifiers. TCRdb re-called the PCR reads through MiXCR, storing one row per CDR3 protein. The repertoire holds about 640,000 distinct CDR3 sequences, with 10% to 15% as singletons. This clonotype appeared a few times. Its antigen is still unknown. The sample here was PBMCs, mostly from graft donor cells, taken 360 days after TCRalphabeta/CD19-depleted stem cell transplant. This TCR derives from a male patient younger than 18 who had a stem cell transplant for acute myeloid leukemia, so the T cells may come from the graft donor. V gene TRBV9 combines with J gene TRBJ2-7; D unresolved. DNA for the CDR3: TGTGCCAGCAGCGTAGGGCCAGTAGGGCACGAGCAGTACTTC. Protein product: CASSVGPVGHEQYF.